One and the same sample provided the 21 T cell receptor beta chains below, sequenced in a study of blood T cell repertoires in COVID-19. Some clones are missing from TCRdb's copy, which holds only in-frame ones; the method was immunoSEQ multiplex PCR. The sample holds about 180,000 clones, 70% to 90% seen once. The sample taken for sequencing was peripheral blood. Source of these receptors: a middle-aged man with active or convalescent COVID-19.

The chain has TRBV6-5 and TRBJ1-2, with 9 bases aligning to TRBD1. Germline loops: CDR1 MNHEY, CDR2 SVGAGI. V was pared by 0 bases and J by 4 bases, with 3 bases of the junction left unmatched. The CDR3 extends over 15 amino acids. CDR3 bases: TGTGCCAGCAGTTACTCGGGGACAGGGATCTATGGCTACACCTTC. Translated, it gives CASSYSGTGIYGYTF.

V and J are TRBV28 and TRBJ1-3, with TRBD1 identical over 9 bases. The junction had 6 bases not matched to a gene; V was cut back by 10 bases and J by 2 bases. Germline CDR1 MDHEN, CDR2 SYDVKM. CDR3 length: 14 residues. The CDR3 DNA sequence: TGTGCCACCAGGGGGACAGGGACTGGAAACACCATATATTTT. This gives the protein CATRGTGTGNTIYF. The whole variable domain, filled in from reference TRBV28 and TRBJ1-3, reads DVKVTQSSRYLVKRTGEKVFLECVQDMDHENMFWYRQDPGLGLRLIYFSYDVKMKEKGDIPEGYSVSREKKERFSLILESASTNQTSMYLCATRGTGTGNTIYFGEGSWLTVV.

This clone was seen a few times. The chain carries TRBV5-1 and TRBJ1-1; no definite D call. The CDR3 sequence is 15 residues long. CDR1 SGHRS and CDR2 YFSETQ come from the germline V gene. Trimming shortened V by 3 bases and J by 0 bases, and 12 bases separated the two germline ends. The CDR3 reads CASSYFVQLNTEAFF. DNA of the CDR3: TGCGCCAGCAGCTATTTCGTACAGTTGAACACTGAAGCTTTCTTT.

This chain uses TRBV28 with TRBJ2-5; 10 bases fit TRBD1. The CDR3 runs 17 residues. Losses at the gene ends were 9 bases for V and 1 base for J; bases not matched to a gene: 14. Germline V lookup: CDR1 MDHEN, CDR2 SYDVKM. For the CDR3, the DNA is TGTGCCAGGTGGGACAGGGGACTGCCCAAGCCCCAAGAGACCCAGTACTTC. Its protein product is CARWDRGLPKPQETQYF.

This rearrangement joins TRBV9 to TRBJ1-1; no clear D. The CDR3 is 14 residues long. V lost 0 bases and J lost 8, with 14 bases in between. Germline assignment: CDR1 SGDLS and CDR2 YYNGEE. The CDR3 nucleotides are TGTGCCAGCAGCGTAGCTGGTTCCCCGCTAGAAGCTTTCTTT. It yields the protein CASSVAGSPLEAFF. Based on the CDR3 plus reference TRBV9 and TRBJ1-1, the full variable domain is DSGVTQTPKHLITATGQRVTLRCSPRSGDLSVYWYQQSLDQGLQFLIQYYNGEERAKGNILERFSAQQFPDLHSELNLSSLELGDSALYFCASSVAGSPLEAFFGQGTRLTVV.

This clone showed up just a few times. In DNA form, the CDR3 reads TGCGCCAGCAGCCCGGGACTAGCTCTAGATACGCAGTATTTT. It codes for CASSPGLALDTQYF. This chain connects TRBV5-1 to TRBJ2-3; 9 bases are shared with TRBD2. The CDR3 is made up of 14 amino acids. J gave up 5 bases and V 4 bases, and 5 bases lay outside the gene matches. CDR1 is SGHRS and CDR2 is YFSETQ in the germline V gene.

This clone showed up many times. The chain joins TRBV4-1 to TRBJ2-5; TRBD2 aligns across 12 bases. The CDR3 contains 16 residues. Germline values: CDR1 MGHRA, CDR2 YSYEKL. Losses at the gene ends were 0 bases for V and 7 bases for J; bases not matched to a gene: 6. The CDR3 DNA reads TGCGCCAGCAGCCAAGACCCGACTAGCGGGGGAAGGACCCAGTACTTC. As protein: CASSQDPTSGGRTQYF.

The chain couples TRBV6-5 to TRBJ1-1; 7 bases match TRBD1. CDR1 and CDR2 (germline): MNHEY, SVGAGI. The CDR3 spans 13 residues. Losses at the gene ends were 7 bases for V and 8 bases for J; bases not matched to a gene: 10. CDR3 in DNA: TGTGCCAGCACAGAACAGGGGACTCACGAAGCTTTCTTT. Translation gives CASTEQGTHEAFF.

This clone has only a few counts. The gene calls are TRBV18 and TRBJ2-3, with D possibly matching TRBD1 (5 bases). The CDR3 is 15 residues long. V lost 5 bases to trimming and J lost 2 bases, with 14 bases between them. Looked up from germline, CDR1 is KGHSH and CDR2 is LQKENI. The chain's CDR3 is CASSDRAPPTDTQYF. CDR3 coding DNA: TGTGCCAGCTCAGACAGAGCACCACCCACAGATACGCAGTATTTT.

The J gene is TRBJ2-2, the V gene TRBV2; the match to TRBD2 covers 7 bases. Germline assignment: CDR1 SNHLY and CDR2 FYNNEI. The CDR3 totals 14 residues. The V and J ends lost 8 bases and 4 bases, in that order; junction bases with no gene match: 7. CDR3 coding DNA: TGTGCCAGCGGGGGACTAACAAGCACCGGGGAGCTGTTTTTT. Translating it yields CASGGLTSTGELFF.

V and J are TRBV9 and TRBJ2-1; D call uncertain. CDR3 size: 16 residues. Germline V gene sequence: CDR1 SGDLS, CDR2 YYNGEE. V was trimmed by 3 bases and J by 0 bases, leaving 13 bases between them. The CDR3 protein is CASSDPNSNSYNEQFF. The CDR3 DNA reads as TGTGCCAGCAGCGACCCAAACTCCAACTCCTACAATGAGCAGTTCTTC.

V is TRBV5-1 and J is TRBJ1-2, with 8 positions matching TRBD1. With 1 base clipped from V and 4 bases from J, the junction kept 6 bases outside the gene matches. CDR3 length equals 15 residues. CDR1 SGHRS and CDR2 YFSETQ come from the germline V gene. CDR3 region: CASSLLQGASYGYTF. Written as DNA, the CDR3 is TGCGCCAGCAGCTTGTTGCAGGGGGCCTCCTATGGCTACACCTTC.

The V call is TRBV19, the J call TRBJ2-1, with 10 bases that match TRBD2. V lost 9 bases to trimming and J lost 4 bases; unmatched junction nucleotides: 9. There are 15 residues in the CDR3. Germline CDR1 is LNHDA and CDR2 is SQIVND (reference sequence). The CDR3 nucleotides are TGTGCCAGCAAAACCCTAGCGGGGGATTACAATGAGCAGTTCTTC. Its protein is CASKTLAGDYNEQFF.

This clone showed up just a few times. The chain carries TRBV11-1 and TRBJ2-1, with TRBD2 identical over 11 bases. The ends lost 2 bases at V and 4 bases at J; junction bases unmatched: 1. This CDR3 comprises 15 residues. Germline values: CDR1 SGHAT, CDR2 FQDESV (reference sequence). The CDR3 DNA sequence: TGTGCCAGCAGCTTACTAGCGGGGGGATACAATGAGCAGTTCTTC. This sequence encodes CASSLLAGGYNEQFF.

This sequence joins TRBV14 and TRBJ1-5, with D tentatively TRBD1 (5 bases). CDR3 length equals 15 residues. V lost 1 base, J lost 5 bases, and 12 bases lay in between. The germline gives CDR1 SGHDN, CDR2 FVKESK. The CDR3 sequence: CASSQGGGRHQPQHF. The DNA for the CDR3 is TGTGCCAGCAGCCAAGGTGGGGGGAGACATCAGCCCCAGCATTTT.

The V call is TRBV11-1, the J call TRBJ1-2; a possible D gene is TRBD1 (6 bases). Germline-derived CDR1 and CDR2 are SGHAT and FQDESV (reference sequence). This CDR3 spans 14 amino acids. Trimming removed 5 bases at V and 8 bases at J, with 18 bases between. CDR3 in DNA: TGTGCCAGCAGCCTACAAACAGGGCGGGTAGGCTACACCTTC. Amino acid sequence: CASSLQTGRVGYTF.

The sample holds a few counts of this clone. This chain joins TRBV5-6 and TRBJ1-2; the D gene is possibly TRBD1 (6 bases). Germline lookup yields CDR1 SGHDT and CDR2 YYEEEE. This CDR3 contains 13 residues. V was trimmed by 4 bases and J by 7 bases, leaving 14 bases between them. Here the CDR3 DNA reads TGTGCCAGCAGCCTCCCCGGGACATTTGGCTACACCTTC. It encodes CASSLPGTFGYTF.

The V and J genes are TRBV27 and TRBJ1-6; D call uncertain. CDR3 size: 16 residues. V lost 3 bases and J 5 bases, leaving 14 bases between the germline ends. The V gene's germline CDR1 is MNHEY and CDR2 SMNVEV (reference sequence). The CDR3 loop is CASSFDEGRNNSPLHF. CDR3 in DNA: TGTGCCAGCAGTTTTGATGAAGGGAGAAATAATTCACCCCTCCACTTT.

This clone was found once. The rearrangement uses TRBV10-3 and TRBJ2-1; 7 nucleotides agree with TRBD2. V trimming: 7 bases; J trimming: 6 bases; junction bases outside the gene matches: 6. Germline V CDR1 and CDR2: ENHRY, SYGVKD. The CDR3 consists of 13 residues. CDR3 loop: CAITGLGANEQFF. The CDR3 region has the DNA TGTGCCATCACCGGACTAGGAGCCAATGAGCAGTTCTTC.

The rearrangement joins TRBV5-6 to TRBJ2-3; D gene unclear. The CDR3 covers 13 residues. From germline, CDR1 is SGHDT and CDR2 YYEEEE. The V end was cut by 8 bases, the J end by 1 base, with 11 bases between. This CDR3 is CASNTDGTDTQYF. In DNA form, the CDR3 reads TGTGCCAGTAACACAGACGGCACAGATACGCAGTATTTT.

J is TRBJ1-6 and V is TRBV3-1 (or the pseudogene TRBV3-2); D unresolved. This CDR3 region has 13 residues. V was clipped by 4 bases and J by 14 bases, with 15 bases between them. CDR1 is LGHDT, CDR2 YNNKEL, per germline (reference sequence). The CDR3 DNA is TGTGCCAGCAGCCCGGACGGGAGTGAAGCCCTCCACTTT. It specifies CASSPDGSEALHF.